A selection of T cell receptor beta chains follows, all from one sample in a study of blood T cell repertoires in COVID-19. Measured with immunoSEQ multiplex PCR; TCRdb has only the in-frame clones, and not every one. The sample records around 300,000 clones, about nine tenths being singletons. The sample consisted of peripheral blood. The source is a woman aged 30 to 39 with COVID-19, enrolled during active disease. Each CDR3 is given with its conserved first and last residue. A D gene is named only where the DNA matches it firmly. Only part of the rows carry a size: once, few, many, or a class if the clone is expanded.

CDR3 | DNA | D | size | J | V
CASTQGARGYTF | TGTGCCAGCACTCAGGGGGCGCGTGGCTACACCTTC | TRBD1 | - | TRBJ1-2 | TRBV6-5
CASRSTGQASGSLLYSPLHF | TGTGCCAGCAGGTCCACGGGACAGGCTTCAGGAAGTTTACTCTACTCACCCCTCCACTTT | TRBD1 | - | TRBJ1-6 | TRBV27
CASSQGTGSGNTIYF | TGTGCCAGCAGCCAAGGCACGGGGTCTGGAAACACCATATATTTT | - | - | TRBJ1-3 | TRBV4-2
CASSLGWLAGDQETQYF | TGCGCCAGCAGCTTGGGGTGGTTAGCGGGAGACCAAGAGACCCAGTACTTC | TRBD2 | - | TRBJ2-5 | TRBV5-1
CSASWSVPDTQYF | TGCAGTGCTAGTTGGTCGGTTCCAGATACGCAGTATTTT | - | - | TRBJ2-3 | TRBV20-1
CASSLRGQISVGTQYF | TGTGCCAGCAGCTTAAGGGGACAGATCTCCGTGGGGACCCAGTACTTC | TRBD1 | few | TRBJ2-5 | TRBV7-7
CASEAGQADTQYF | TGTGCCAGTGAGGCAGGGCAAGCAGATACGCAGTATTTT | - | - | TRBJ2-3 | TRBV19
CASSLGAGQSYGYTF | TGTGCCAGCAGCTTAGGAGCAGGACAGAGTTATGGCTACACCTTC | - | - | TRBJ1-2 | TRBV7-2
CASSEYATGLFYEQYF | TGTGCCAGCAGTGAGTATGCGACAGGACTGTTCTACGAGCAGTACTTC | - | - | TRBJ2-7 | TRBV6-1
CASGTSGLREQFF | TGTGCCAGCGGGACTAGTGGCCTTCGGGAGCAGTTCTTC | TRBD2 | - | TRBJ2-1 | TRBV12-3/TRBV12-4
CASRGTGAPGELFF | TGTGCCAGCAGAGGGACAGGGGCGCCCGGGGAGCTGTTTTTT | TRBD1 | - | TRBJ2-2 | TRBV6-5
CASRNTWSSYEQYF | TGTGCCAGCAGAAACACCTGGAGCTCCTACGAGCAGTACTTC | - | - | TRBJ2-7 | TRBV6-5
CASVIGRGFTEAFF | TGTGCCAGCGTTATTGGACGGGGGTTCACTGAAGCTTTCTTT | - | - | TRBJ1-1 | TRBV2
CASSLERQGGSTGELFF | TGTGCCAGCAGCTTGGAGCGGCAGGGAGGTAGCACCGGGGAGCTGTTTTTT | - | once | TRBJ2-2 | TRBV5-5
CAWSVLQVQLGEKLFF | TGTGCCTGGAGTGTACTGCAGGTTCAATTGGGTGAAAAACTGTTTTTT | - | - | TRBJ1-4 | TRBV30
CASSLIGGAGELFF | TGCGCCAGCAGCTTGATCGGGGGTGCCGGGGAGCTGTTTTTT | - | - | TRBJ2-2 | TRBV5-1
CASSADRATYEQYF | TGTGCCAGCAGTGCCGACAGGGCAACCTACGAGCAGTACTTC | TRBD1 | few | TRBJ2-7 | TRBV2
CASSLDRANGGYTF | TGCGCCAGCAGCTTGGACAGGGCCAATGGGGGCTACACCTTC | - | - | TRBJ1-2 | TRBV5-1
CASSLGTPYTGELFF | TGTGCCAGCAGCCTGGGGACACCTTACACCGGGGAGCTGTTTTTT | - | - | TRBJ2-2 | TRBV5-4
CASSTVGQTFFTSYEQYF | TGTGCCAGCAGTACCGTTGGACAGACCTTTTTTACCTCCTACGAGCAGTACTTC | - | - | TRBJ2-7 | TRBV28
CASSIAGLGGINEQFF | TGTGCCAGTAGTATAGCGGGACTAGGAGGAATAAATGAGCAGTTCTTC | TRBD2 | - | TRBJ2-1 | TRBV19
CASSPPGDRGNEQFF | TGTGCCAGCAGCCCACCCGGGGACAGGGGCAATGAGCAGTTCTTC | TRBD1 | - | TRBJ2-1 | TRBV7-9
CASSLEAQGRENIQYF | TGCGCCAGCAGCTTGGAGGCGCAGGGTAGGGAAAACATTCAGTACTTC | - | - | TRBJ2-4 | TRBV5-1
CAIMDRSNSPLHF | TGTGCCATCATGGACAGGAGCAATTCACCCCTCCACTTT | TRBD1 | - | TRBJ1-6 | TRBV6-5
CASSLDDAGGTTDTQYF | TGCGCCAGCAGCTTGGATGACGCAGGGGGTACGACAGATACGCAGTATTTT | TRBD1 | - | TRBJ2-3 | TRBV5-1
CASSYGTALNTEAFF | TGTGCCAGCAGTTACGGGACAGCCCTGAACACTGAAGCTTTCTTT | TRBD1 | - | TRBJ1-1 | TRBV6-6